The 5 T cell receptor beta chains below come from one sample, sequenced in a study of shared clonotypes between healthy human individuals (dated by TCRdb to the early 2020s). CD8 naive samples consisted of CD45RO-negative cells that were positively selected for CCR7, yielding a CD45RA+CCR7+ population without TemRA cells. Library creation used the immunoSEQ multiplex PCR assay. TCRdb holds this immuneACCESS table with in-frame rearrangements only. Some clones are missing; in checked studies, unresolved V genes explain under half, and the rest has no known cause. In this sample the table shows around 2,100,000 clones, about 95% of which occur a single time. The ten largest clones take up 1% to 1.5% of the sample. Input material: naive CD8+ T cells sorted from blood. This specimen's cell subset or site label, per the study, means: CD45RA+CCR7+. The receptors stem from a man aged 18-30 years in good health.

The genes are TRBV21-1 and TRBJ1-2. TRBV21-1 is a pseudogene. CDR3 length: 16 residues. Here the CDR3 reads CASSPPWGSIDYGYTF. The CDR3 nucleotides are TGTGCCAGCAGCCCCCCATGGGGGTCGATTGACTATGGCTACACCTTC.

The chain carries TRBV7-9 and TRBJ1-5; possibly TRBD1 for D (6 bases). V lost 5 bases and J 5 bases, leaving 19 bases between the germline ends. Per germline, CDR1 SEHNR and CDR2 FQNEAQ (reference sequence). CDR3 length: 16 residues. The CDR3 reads CASSGERAGDHQPQHF. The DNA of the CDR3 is TGTGCCAGCAGCGGGGAACGGGCAGGGGACCATCAGCCCCAGCATTTT.

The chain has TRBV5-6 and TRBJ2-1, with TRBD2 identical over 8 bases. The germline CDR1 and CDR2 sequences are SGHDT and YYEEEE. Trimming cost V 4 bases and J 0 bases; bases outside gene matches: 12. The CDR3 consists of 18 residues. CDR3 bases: TGTGCCAGCAGCCCGGTGGGAAGCGGGGGAGTCTCCTACAATGAGCAGTTCTTC. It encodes CASSPVGSGGVSYNEQFF.

CDR3 sequence: CASSDLAGELFF. The CDR3 coding sequence is TGTGCCAGCAGCGACCTAGCCGGGGAGCTGTTTTTT. The chain carries TRBV7-9 and TRBJ2-2; D is uncertain. Germline V gene lookup returns CDR1 SEHNR and CDR2 FQNEAQ (reference sequence). This CDR3 has 12 amino acids. V lost 5 bases and J lost 6, with 7 bases in between.

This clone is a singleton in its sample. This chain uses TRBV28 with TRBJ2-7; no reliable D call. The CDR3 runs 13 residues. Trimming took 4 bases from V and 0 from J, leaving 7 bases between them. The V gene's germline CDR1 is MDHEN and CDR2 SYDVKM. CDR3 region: CASSSGFSYEQYF. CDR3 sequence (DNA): TGTGCCAGCAGTTCCGGATTCTCCTACGAGCAGTACTTC.